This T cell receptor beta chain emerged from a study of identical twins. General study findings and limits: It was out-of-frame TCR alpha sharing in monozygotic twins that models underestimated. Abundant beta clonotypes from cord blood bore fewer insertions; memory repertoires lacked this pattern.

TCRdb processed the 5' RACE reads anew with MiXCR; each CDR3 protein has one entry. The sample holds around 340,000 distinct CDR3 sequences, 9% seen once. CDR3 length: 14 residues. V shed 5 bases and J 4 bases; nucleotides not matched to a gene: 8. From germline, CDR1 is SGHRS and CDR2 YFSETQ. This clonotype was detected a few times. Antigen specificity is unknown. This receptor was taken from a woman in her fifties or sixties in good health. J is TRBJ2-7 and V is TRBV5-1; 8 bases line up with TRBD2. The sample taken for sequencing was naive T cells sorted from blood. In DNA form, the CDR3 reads TGCGCCAGCAGATCCCCCGGGAGGGAATACGAGCAGTACTTC. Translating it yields CASRSPGREYEQYF.